This TCR beta chain was obtained from a study of early T cells in non-severe SARS-CoV-2 infection (dated by TCRdb to the early 2020s). For the study in its entirety: Because TCR sequencing relied on bulk RNA taken from unsorted whole blood, pairing of alpha and beta chains was not possible.

Paper-wide results and their limitations: VDJdb matching was skewed toward anti-spike CD8 responses and likely underestimated virus-specific expansions, missing private and CD4 specificities.

From the germline V gene (reference sequence), CDR1 is SGHKS and CDR2 is YYEKEE. V and J are truncated by 4 bases and 3 bases respectively, leaving an intervening sequence of 11 bases. The CDR3 sequence holds 14 residues, the cysteine and phenylalanine included. Only the CDR3 DNA stays, 42 bases, in frame from base 1. Preparation of the library involved 5' RACE. Sequencing was performed on a NextSeq 500. In the TCR library protocol, unique molecular identifiers were attached to individual cDNA molecules to correct for PCR bias and sequencing error. TCR alpha and beta chains were both sequenced, and the abundances of alpha and beta sequences in each sample were closely correlated with each other. The original pipeline was this. V gene, J gene and CDR3 annotation of TCR sequences was performed with Decombinator V4. Expanded TCRs were defined as changing significantly between any two time points under a Poisson model with p below 0.0001. TCR abundances were normalised to the total number of TCRs sequenced per sample and expressed as counts per million. TRAV1-2 paired with TRAJ12, TRAJ20 or TRAJ33 defined MAIT TCRs, while TRAV10 paired with TRAJ18 defined iNKT TCRs. VDJdb, accessed 1 November 2021, was searched for CMV, EBV and SARS-CoV-2 annotated TCRs, excluding TCRs annotated for multiple antigens. TCRdb reprocessing: public reads trimmed at Q25 with fastp, clones called with MiXCR, in-frame beta chains kept. Rows merge per CDR3 protein into single entries with the most common DNA and genes. What appears here as the V and J calls and clone size reflects TCRdb's work, not the paper's. This sample lists approximately 73,000 distinct CDR3 sequences; about 11% were detected once. The top ten constitute 4% to 5% of the sample.

The table lists this clonotype with many counts. It lacks a known antigen. Base-call qualities are not available, and no considerably larger clone is one nucleotide away. The study was a case-control design nested within a healthcare worker cohort in London, UK, with weekly nasopharyngeal swab PCR tests and blood sampling. Healthcare workers were enrolled in the week of the UK lockdown, from 23 to 31 March 2020, and were followed every week for up to roughly 16 weeks. The clonotype was recovered from an adult who was a healthcare worker with PCR-confirmed SARS-CoV-2 infection or an uninfected control (not recorded which). The sample consisted of whole blood. Recombination linked TRBV5-5 to TRBJ1-5; a tentative D call is TRBD1 (6 bases match). DNA sequence: TGTGCCAGCAGCGGCCGGGACAACAATCAGCCCCAGCATTTT. This is translated as CASSGRDNNQPQHF.